The sequence of this T cell receptor (beta chain) was determined in a study of CD8+ T cells in alopecia areata. Overall study findings and caveats: When scalp samples are sequenced, resident alphabeta T cells of normal skin are also captured.

Sequencing used cDNA as its template, made by extracting RNA and reverse transcribing it. Sequenced by immunoSEQ multiplex PCR; TCRdb stores in-frame clones only, minus some. The repertoire holds some 170,000 clones, with more than 60% as singletons. This clone was picked up one time. What it binds is not known. From germline, CDR1 is SNHLY and CDR2 FYNNEI. The CDR3 extends over 15 amino acids. Trimming at V came to 4 bases and at J to 2 bases, leaving 6 bases not matched to a gene. This chain links TRBV2 with TRBJ2-3; 7 bases are a match to TRBD2. This TCR was recovered from a human donor with alopecia areata. Sequences were derived from CD4+ T cells sorted from blood, sampled at week 0. CDR3 nucleotide sequence: TGTGCCAGCAGTGGGAGCGGGGCTTCCACAGATACGCAGTATTTT. Translation gives CASSGSGASTDTQYF.